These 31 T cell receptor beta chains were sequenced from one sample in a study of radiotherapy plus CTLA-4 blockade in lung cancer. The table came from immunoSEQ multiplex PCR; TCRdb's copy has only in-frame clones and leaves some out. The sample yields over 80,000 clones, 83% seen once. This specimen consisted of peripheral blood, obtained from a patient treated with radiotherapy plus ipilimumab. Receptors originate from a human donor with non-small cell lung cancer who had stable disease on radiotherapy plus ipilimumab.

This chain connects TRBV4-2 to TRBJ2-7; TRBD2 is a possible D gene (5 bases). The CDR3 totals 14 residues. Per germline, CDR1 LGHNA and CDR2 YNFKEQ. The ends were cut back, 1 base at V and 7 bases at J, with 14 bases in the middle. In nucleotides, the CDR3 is TGTGCCAGCAGCCAAGGAGGCGGGTTCTGGGAGCAGTACTTC. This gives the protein CASSQGGGFWEQYF.

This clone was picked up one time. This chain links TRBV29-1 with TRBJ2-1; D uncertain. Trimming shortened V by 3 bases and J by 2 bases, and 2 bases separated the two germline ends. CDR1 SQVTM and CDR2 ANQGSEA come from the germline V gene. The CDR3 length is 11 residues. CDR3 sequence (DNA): TGCAGCGTTGACCCCTACAATGAGCAGTTCTTC. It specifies CSVDPYNEQFF.

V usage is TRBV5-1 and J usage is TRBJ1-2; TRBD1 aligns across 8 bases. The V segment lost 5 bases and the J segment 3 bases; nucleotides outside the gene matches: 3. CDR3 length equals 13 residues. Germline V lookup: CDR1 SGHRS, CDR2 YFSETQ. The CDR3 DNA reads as TGCGCCAGCAGTCAGGACAGGGACTATGGCTACACCTTC. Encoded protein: CASSQDRDYGYTF.

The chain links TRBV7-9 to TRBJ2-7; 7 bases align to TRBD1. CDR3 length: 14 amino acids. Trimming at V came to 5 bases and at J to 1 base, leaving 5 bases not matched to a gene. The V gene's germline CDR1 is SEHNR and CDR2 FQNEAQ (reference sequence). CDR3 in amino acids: CASSTTDRSYEQYF. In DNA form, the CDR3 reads TGTGCCAGCAGCACAACGGACAGGTCCTACGAGCAGTACTTC.

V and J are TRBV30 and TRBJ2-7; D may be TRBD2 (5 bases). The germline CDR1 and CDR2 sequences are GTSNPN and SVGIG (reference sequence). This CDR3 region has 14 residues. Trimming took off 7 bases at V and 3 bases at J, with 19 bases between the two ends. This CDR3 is CASLNSGRHYEQYF. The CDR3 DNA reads TGTGCCTCCTTAAACTCGGGGAGACACTACGAGCAGTACTTC.

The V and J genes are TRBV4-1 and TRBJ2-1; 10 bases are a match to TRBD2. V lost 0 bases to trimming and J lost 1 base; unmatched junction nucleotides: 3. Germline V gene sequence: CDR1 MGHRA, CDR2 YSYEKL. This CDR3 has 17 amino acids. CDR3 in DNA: TGCGCCAGCAGCCAAGATCTGACTAGCGGGTCCTACAATGAGCAGTTCTTC. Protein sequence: CASSQDLTSGSYNEQFF.

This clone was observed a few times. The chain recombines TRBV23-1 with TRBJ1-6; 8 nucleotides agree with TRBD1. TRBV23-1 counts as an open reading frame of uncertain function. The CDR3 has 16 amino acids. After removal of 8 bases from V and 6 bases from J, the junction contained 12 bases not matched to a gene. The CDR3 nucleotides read TGCGCCAGCCCCACAAACAGGGGGGGGTGTAATTCACCCCTCCACTTT. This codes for CASPTNRGGCNSPLHF.

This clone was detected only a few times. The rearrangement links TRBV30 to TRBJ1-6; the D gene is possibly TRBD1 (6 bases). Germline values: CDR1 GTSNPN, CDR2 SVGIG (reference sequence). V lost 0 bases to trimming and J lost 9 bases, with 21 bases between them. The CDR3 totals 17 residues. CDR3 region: CAWSVPGLGALPSPLHF. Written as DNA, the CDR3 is TGTGCCTGGAGTGTACCGGGGTTGGGGGCGCTTCCTTCACCCCTCCACTTT.

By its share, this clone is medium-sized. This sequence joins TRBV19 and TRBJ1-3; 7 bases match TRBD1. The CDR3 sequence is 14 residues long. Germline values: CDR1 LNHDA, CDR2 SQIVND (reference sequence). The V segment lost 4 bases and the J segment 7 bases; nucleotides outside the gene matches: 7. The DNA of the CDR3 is TGTGCCAGTAGTACTCGACAGGGAAGGAACACCATATATTTT. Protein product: CASSTRQGRNTIYF.

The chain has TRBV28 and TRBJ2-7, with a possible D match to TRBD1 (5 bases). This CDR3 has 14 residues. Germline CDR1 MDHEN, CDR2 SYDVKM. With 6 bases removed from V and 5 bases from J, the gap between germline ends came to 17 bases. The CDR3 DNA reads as TGTGCCAGCAGCTTGTCCTTAGGGGCCCACGAGCAGTACTTC. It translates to CASSLSLGAHEQYF.

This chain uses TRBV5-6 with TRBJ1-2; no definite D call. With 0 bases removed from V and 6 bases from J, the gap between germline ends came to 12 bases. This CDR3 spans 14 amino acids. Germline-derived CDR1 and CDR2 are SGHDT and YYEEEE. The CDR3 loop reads CASSLEAIPNGYTF. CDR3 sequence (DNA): TGTGCCAGCAGCTTGGAAGCCATTCCCAATGGCTACACCTTC.

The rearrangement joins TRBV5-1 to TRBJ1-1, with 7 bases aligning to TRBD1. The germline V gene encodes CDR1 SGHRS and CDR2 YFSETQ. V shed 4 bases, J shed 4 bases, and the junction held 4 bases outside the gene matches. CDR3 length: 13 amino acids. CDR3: CASSLRTGTEAFF. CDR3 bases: TGCGCCAGCAGCCTCAGGACAGGCACTGAAGCTTTCTTT.

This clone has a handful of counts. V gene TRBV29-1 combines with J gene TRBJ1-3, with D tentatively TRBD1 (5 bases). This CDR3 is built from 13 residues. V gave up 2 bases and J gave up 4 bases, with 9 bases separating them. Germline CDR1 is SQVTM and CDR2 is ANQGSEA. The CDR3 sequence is CSVERGAGNTIYF. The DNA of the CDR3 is TGCAGCGTTGAACGAGGGGCCGGAAACACCATATATTTT.

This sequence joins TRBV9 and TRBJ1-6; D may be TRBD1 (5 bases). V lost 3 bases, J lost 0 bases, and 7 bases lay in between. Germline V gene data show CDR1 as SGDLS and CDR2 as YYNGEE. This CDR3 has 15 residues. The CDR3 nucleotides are TGTGCCAGCAGCGGACAGAGCTCCTATAATTCACCCCTCCACTTT. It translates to CASSGQSSYNSPLHF.

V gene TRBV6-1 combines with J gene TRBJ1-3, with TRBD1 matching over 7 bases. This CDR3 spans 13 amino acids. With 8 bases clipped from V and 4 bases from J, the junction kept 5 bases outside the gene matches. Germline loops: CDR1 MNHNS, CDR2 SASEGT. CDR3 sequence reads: CASRQGTGNTIYF. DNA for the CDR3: TGTGCCAGCCGACAGGGTACAGGAAACACCATATATTTT.

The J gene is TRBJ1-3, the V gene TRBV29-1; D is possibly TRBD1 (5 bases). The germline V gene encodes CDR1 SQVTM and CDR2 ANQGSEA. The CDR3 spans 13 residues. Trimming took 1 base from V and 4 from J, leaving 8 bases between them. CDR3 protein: CSVEAGQGNTIYF. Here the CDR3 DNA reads TGCAGCGTTGAAGCAGGGCAGGGAAACACCATATATTTT. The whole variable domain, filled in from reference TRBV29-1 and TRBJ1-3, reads SAVISQKPSRDICQRGTSLTIQCQVDSQVTMMFWYRQQPGQSLTLIATANQGSEATYESGFVIDKFPISRPNLTFSTLTVSNMSPEDSSIYLCSVEAGQGNTIYFGEGSWLTVV.

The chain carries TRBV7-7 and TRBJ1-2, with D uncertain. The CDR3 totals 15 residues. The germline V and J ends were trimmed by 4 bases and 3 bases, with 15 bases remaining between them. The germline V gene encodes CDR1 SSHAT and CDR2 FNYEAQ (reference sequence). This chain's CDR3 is CASSWPPAGDYGYTF. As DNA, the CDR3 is TGTGCCAGCAGCTGGCCCCCGGCCGGAGACTATGGCTACACCTTC.

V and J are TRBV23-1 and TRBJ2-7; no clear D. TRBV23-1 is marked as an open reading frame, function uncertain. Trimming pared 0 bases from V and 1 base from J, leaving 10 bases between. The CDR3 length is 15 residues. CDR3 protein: CASSQSSTESYEQYF. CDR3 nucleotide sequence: TGCGCCAGCAGTCAATCTTCGACGGAATCCTACGAGCAGTACTTC.

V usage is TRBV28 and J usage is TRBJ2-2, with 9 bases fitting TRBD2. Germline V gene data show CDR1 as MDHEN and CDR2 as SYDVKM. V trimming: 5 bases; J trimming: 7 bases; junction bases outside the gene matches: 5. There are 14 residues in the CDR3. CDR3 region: CASSPRGRVGELFF. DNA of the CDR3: TGTGCCAGCAGTCCCCGCGGGAGGGTCGGGGAGCTGTTTTTT.

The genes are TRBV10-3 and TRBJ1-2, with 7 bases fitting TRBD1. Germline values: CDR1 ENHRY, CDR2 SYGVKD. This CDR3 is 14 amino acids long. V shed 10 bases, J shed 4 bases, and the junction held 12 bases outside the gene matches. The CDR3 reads CATGTESSFYGYTF. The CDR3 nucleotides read TGTGCCACCGGGACAGAATCTTCTTTCTATGGCTACACCTTC.

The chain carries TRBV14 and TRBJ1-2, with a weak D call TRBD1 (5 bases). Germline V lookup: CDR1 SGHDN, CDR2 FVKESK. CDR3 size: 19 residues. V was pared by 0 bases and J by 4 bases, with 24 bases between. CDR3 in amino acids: CASSQDPPRDPIPVYGYTF. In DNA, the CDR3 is TGTGCCAGCAGCCAAGATCCCCCCAGGGACCCTATACCTGTCTATGGCTACACCTTC.

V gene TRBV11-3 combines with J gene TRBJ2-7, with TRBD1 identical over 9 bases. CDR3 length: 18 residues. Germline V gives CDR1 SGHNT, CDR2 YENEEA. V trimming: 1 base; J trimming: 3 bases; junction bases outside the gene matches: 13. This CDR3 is CASSLGPTGGQGIYEQYF. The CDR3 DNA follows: TGTGCCAGCAGCTTAGGCCCCACAGGGGGACAGGGAATCTACGAGCAGTACTTC.

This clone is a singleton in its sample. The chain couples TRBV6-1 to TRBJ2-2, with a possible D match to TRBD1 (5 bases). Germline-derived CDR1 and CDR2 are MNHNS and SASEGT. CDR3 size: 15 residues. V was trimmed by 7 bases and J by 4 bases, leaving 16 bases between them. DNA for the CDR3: TGTGCCAGCACCCGACAGTCCCCAGGCACCGGGGAGCTGTTTTTT. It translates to CASTRQSPGTGELFF.

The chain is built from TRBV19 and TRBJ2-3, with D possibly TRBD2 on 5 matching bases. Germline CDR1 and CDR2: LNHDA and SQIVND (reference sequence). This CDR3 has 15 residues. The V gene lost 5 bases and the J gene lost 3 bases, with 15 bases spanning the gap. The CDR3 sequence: CASSESGNPTDTQYF. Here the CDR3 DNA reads TGTGCCAGTAGTGAGAGCGGAAACCCGACAGATACGCAGTATTTT.

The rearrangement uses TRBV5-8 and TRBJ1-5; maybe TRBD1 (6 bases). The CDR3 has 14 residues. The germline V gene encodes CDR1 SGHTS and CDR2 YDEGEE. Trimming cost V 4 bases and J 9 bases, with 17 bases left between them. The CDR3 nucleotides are TGTGCCAGCAGCCCGTTGGGGGGGGCGCGGCCCCAGCATTTT. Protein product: CASSPLGGARPQHF. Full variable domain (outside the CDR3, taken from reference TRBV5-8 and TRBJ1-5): EAGVTQSPTHLIKTRGQQATLRCSPISGHTSVYWYQQALGLGLQFLLWYDEGEERNRGNFPPRFSGRQFPNYSSELNVNALELEDSALYLCASSPLGGARPQHFGDGTRLSIL.

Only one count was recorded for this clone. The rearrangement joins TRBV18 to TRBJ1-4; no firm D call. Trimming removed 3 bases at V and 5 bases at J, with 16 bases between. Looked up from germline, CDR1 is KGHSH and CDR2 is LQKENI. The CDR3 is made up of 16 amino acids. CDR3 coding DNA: TGTGCCAGCTCACCCGACGCCACTAGAGCGAATGAAAAACTGTTTTTT. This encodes CASSPDATRANEKLFF.

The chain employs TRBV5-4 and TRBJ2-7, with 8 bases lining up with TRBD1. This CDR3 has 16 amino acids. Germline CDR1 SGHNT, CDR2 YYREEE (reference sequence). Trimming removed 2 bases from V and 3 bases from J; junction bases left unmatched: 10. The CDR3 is CASSLPPGQGSYEQYF. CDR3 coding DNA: TGTGCCAGCAGCTTACCCCCTGGACAGGGTAGCTACGAGCAGTACTTC. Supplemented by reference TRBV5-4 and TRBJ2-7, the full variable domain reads ETGVTQSPTHLIKTRGQQVTLRCSSQSGHNTVSWYQQALGQGPQFIFQYYREEENGRGNFPPRFSGLQFPNYSSELNVNALELDDSALYLCASSLPPGQGSYEQYFGPGTRLTVT.

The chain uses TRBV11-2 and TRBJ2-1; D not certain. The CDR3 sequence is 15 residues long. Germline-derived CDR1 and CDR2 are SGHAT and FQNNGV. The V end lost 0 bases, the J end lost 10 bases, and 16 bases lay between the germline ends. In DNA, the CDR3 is TGTGCCAGCAGCTTAGACAAGCTCCCCACATCCGAGCAGTTCTTC. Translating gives CASSLDKLPTSEQFF.

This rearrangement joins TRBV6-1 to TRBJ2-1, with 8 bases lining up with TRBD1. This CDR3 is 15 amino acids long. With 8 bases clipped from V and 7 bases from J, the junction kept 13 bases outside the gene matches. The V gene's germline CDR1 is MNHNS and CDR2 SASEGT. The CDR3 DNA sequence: TGTGCCAGCTCCCTTCGCGACAGGGGAAGGAATGAGCAGTTCTTC. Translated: CASSLRDRGRNEQFF.

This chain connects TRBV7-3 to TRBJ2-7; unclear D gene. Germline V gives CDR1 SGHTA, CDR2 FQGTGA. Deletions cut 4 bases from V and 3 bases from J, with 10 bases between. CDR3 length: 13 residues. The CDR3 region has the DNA TGTGCCAGCAGCTACGATTTAGGCTACGAGCAGTACTTC. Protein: CASSYDLGYEQYF.

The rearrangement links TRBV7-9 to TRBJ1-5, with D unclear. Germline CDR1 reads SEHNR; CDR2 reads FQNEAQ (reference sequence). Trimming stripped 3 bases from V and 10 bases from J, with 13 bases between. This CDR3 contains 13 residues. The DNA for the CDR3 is TGTGCCAGCAGCTTCAGTGTGACTGATCCCCAGCATTTT. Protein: CASSFSVTDPQHF.